This TCR beta chain originates from a study of cytomegalovirus exposure and HLA in healthy donors. With 60 Vbeta and 13 Jbeta primers, the PCR was carried out. Profiling relied on immunoSEQ multiplex PCR, and the TCRdb table lists in-frame clones only, not all of them. The sample consists of some 150,000 clones, roughly nine tenths of them appearing once. Germline trimming cut 0 bases from V and 4 bases from J; bases unmatched to any gene: 10. The CDR3 is 18 residues long. Germline V lookup: CDR1 SGHRS, CDR2 YFSETQ. The receptor's source is a woman in her 30s in good health and CMV-seronegative. The J gene is TRBJ2-5, the V gene TRBV5-1; 12 bases agree with TRBD2. Input material: PBMCs. CDR3: CASSLVLAGGLIPETQYF. Written as DNA, the CDR3 is TGCGCCAGCAGCTTGGTGCTAGCGGGGGGGTTGATACCAGAGACCCAGTACTTC.